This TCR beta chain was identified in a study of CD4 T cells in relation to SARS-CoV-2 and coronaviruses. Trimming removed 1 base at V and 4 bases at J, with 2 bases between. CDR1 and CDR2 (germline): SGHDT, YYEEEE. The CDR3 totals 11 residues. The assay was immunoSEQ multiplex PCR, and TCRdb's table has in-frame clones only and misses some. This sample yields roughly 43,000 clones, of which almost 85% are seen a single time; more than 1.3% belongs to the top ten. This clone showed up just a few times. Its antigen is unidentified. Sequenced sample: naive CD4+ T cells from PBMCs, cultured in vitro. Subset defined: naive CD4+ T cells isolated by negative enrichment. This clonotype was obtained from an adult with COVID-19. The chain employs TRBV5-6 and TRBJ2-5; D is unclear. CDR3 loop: CASSLSETQYF. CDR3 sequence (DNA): TGTGCCAGCAGCTTGTCAGAGACCCAGTACTTC.